One sample yielded the 5 T cell receptor beta chains listed below, sequenced in a study of response to subunit inactivated influenza vaccine. TCRdb itself ran the RT-PCR reads through MiXCR, one entry per CDR3 protein. The sample holds 500,000 to 550,000 distinct CDR3 sequences, 7.2% seen once. This material consisted of PBMCs from blood, taken less than 30 months after vaccination. The receptors here all came from a man aged 50-75 years who received an inactivated influenza vaccine.

The chain joins TRBV5-1 to TRBJ2-3; D call uncertain. Germline V lookup: CDR1 SGHRS, CDR2 YFSETQ. There are 15 residues in the CDR3. Trimming cost V 0 bases and J 0 bases, with 8 bases left between them. CDR3 in amino acids: CASSLVQLSTDTQYF. The CDR3 DNA follows: TGCGCCAGCAGCTTGGTGCAGTTAAGCACAGATACGCAGTATTTT. Supplemented by reference TRBV5-1 and TRBJ2-3, the full variable domain reads KAGVTQTPRYLIKTRGQQVTLSCSPISGHRSVSWYQQTPGQGLQFLFEYFSETQRNKGNFPGRFSGRQFSNSRSEMNVSTLELGDSALYLCASSLVQLSTDTQYFGPGTRLTVL.

The rearrangement uses TRBV24-1 and TRBJ2-5; D is perhaps TRBD1 (5 bases). The length of the CDR3 is 15 residues. V was cut by 4 bases and J by 5 bases, with 16 bases left in between. The germline gives CDR1 KGHDR, CDR2 SFDVKD. As DNA, the CDR3 is TGTGCCACCAGTGACCAAGGACAACTTGGGGAGACCCAGTACTTC. It yields the protein CATSDQGQLGETQYF.

The chain employs TRBV11-1 and TRBJ2-5; 12 nucleotides align to TRBD2. Germline V CDR1 and CDR2: SGHAT, FQDESV (reference sequence). The CDR3 consists of 18 residues. Losses at the gene ends were 2 bases for V and 1 base for J; bases not matched to a gene: 8. The CDR3 bases are TGTGCCAGCAGCTTACCGGCTAGCGGGGGGGCCGGCCAAGAGACCCAGTACTTC. Its translation is CASSLPASGGAGQETQYF.

The V gene is TRBV3-1, the J gene TRBJ2-1; D gene unclear. The germline V gene encodes CDR1 LGHDT and CDR2 YNNKEL (reference sequence). Trimming took 4 bases from V and 5 from J, leaving 12 bases between them. The CDR3 contains 14 residues. CDR3 loop: CASSLLGPHNEQFF. The CDR3 nucleotides are TGTGCCAGCAGCCTCCTCGGCCCGCACAATGAGCAGTTCTTC.

The V gene is TRBV10-3, the J gene TRBJ2-3; maybe TRBD1 (6 bases). The CDR3 runs to 13 residues. Trimming left V 4 bases short and J 6 bases short, with 11 bases between. Germline V gives CDR1 ENHRY, CDR2 SYGVKD. This chain's CDR3 is CAISGSRGDTQYF. DNA for the CDR3: TGTGCCATCAGTGGATCTAGGGGGGATACGCAGTATTTT.